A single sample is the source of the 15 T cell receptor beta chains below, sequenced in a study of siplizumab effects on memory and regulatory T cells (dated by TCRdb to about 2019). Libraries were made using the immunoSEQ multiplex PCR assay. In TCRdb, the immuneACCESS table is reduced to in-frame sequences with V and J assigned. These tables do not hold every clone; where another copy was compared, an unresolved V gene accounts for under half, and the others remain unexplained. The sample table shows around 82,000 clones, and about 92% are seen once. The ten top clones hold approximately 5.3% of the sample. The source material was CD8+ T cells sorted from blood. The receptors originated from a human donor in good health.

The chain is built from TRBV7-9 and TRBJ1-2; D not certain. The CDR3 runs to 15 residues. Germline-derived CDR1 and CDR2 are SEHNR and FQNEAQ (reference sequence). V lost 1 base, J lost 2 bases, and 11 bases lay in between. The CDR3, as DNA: TGTGCCAGCAGCTTAGAACCTTCCGGGAACTATGGCTACACCTTC. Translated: CASSLEPSGNYGYTF.

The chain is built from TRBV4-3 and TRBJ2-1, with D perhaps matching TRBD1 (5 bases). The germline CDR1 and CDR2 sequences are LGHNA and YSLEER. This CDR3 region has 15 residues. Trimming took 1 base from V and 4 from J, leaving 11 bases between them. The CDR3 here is CASSQGTTGYNEQFF. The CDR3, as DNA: TGCGCCAGCAGCCAAGGCACCACAGGTTACAATGAGCAGTTCTTC.

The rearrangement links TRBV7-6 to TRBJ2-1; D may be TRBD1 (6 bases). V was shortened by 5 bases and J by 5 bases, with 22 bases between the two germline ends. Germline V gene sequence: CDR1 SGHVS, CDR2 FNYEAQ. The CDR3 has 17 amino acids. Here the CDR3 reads CASSLTFMDRLNNEQFF. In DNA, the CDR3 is TGTGCCAGCAGCCTAACTTTCATGGACAGACTTAACAATGAGCAGTTCTTC.

This CDR3 is CASSEGSYEQYF. DNA of the CDR3: TGTGCCAGCAGTGAGGGGAGCTACGAGCAGTACTTC. The V and J genes are TRBV25-1 and TRBJ2-7, with D possibly TRBD2 on 5 matching bases. The CDR3 extends over 12 amino acids. Germline CDR1 and CDR2: MGHDK and SYGVNS. With 3 bases removed from V and 3 bases from J, the gap between germline ends came to 6 bases.

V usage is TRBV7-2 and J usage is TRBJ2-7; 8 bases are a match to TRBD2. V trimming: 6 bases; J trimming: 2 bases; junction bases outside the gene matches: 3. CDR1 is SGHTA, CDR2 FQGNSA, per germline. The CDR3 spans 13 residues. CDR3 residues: CASRAGETYEQYF. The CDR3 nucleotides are TGTGCCAGCAGAGCGGGGGAAACCTACGAGCAGTACTTC.

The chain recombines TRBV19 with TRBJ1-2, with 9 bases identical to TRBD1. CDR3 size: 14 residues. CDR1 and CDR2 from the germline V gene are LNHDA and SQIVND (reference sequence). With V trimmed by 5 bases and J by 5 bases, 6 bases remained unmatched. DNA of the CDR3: TGTGCCAGTAGTCTGGGACAGGGTGGATATGGCTACACCTTC. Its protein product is CASSLGQGGYGYTF.

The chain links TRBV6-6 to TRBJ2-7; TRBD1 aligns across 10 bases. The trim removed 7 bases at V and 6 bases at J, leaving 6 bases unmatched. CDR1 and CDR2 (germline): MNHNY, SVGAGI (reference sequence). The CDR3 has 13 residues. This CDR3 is CASIDRGHFEQYF. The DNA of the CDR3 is TGTGCCAGCATTGACAGGGGGCACTTCGAGCAGTACTTC.

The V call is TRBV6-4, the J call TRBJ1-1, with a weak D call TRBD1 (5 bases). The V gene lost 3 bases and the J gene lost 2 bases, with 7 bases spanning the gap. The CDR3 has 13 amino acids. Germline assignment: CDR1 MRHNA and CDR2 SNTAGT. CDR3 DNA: TGTGCCAGCAGTGAGACAGCCAACACTGAAGCTTTCTTT. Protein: CASSETANTEAFF.

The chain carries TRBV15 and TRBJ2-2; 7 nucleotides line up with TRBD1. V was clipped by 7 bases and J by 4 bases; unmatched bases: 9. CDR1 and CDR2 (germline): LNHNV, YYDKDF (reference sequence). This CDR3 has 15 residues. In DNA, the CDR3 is TGTGCCACCATTCAGAGGGGGCAGGGCACCGGGGAGCTGTTTTTT. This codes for CATIQRGQGTGELFF.

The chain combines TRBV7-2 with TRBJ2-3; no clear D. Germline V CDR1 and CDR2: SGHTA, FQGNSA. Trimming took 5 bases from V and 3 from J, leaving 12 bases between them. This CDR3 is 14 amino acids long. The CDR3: CASSGFLGTDTQYF. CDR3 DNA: TGTGCCAGCAGCGGGTTCCTGGGGACAGATACGCAGTATTTT.

The CDR3 DNA sequence: TGTGCCAGCAGTTACGGACAGCCAGGCTACACCTTC. Translated, it gives CASSYGQPGYTF. V usage is TRBV28 and J usage is TRBJ1-2, with D perhaps matching TRBD1 (6 bases). Looked up from germline, CDR1 is MDHEN and CDR2 is SYDVKM. With 4 bases removed from V and 8 bases from J, the gap between germline ends came to 11 bases. The length of the CDR3 is 12 residues.

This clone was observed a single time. The CDR3 region has the DNA TGTGCCAGCAGCCCGGGGACAGGCTATGGCTACACCTTC. The encoded protein is CASSPGTGYGYTF. The V gene is TRBV5-6, the J gene TRBJ1-2, with 8 bases matching TRBD1. Germline V lookup: CDR1 SGHDT, CDR2 YYEEEE. The trim removed 4 bases at V and 4 bases at J, leaving 3 bases unmatched. This CDR3 has 13 residues.

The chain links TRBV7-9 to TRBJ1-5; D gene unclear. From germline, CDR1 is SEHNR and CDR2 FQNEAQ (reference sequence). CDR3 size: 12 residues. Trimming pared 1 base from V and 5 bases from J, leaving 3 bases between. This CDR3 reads CASSLDYQPQHF. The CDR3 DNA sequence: TGTGCCAGCAGCTTAGATTATCAGCCCCAGCATTTT.

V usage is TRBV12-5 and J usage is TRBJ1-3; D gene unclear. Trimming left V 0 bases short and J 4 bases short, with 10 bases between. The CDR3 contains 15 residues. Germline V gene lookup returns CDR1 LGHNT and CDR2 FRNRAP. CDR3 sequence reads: CASGLVEVGGNTIYF. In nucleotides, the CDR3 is TGTGCTAGTGGTTTGGTGGAGGTCGGGGGAAACACCATATATTTT.

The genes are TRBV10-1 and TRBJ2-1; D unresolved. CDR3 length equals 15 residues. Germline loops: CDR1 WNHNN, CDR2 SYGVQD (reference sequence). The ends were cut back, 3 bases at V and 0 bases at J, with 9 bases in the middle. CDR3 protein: CASSDSTSSYNEQFF. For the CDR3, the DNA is TGCGCCAGCAGTGACAGTACAAGCTCCTACAATGAGCAGTTCTTC.